The clone carrying this T cell receptor beta chain was recorded at least ten times. The data derive from a study of regulatory T cells in long-lasting Graves disease. CDR1 and CDR2 from the germline V gene are MDHEN and SYDVKM. This CDR3 is built from 15 residues. The V and J ends lost 6 bases and 5 bases, in that order; junction bases with no gene match: 10. Time point given: newly diagnosed GD, antithyroid drugs for less than 3 months. Researchers made the TCR library from RNA that was extracted from PBMCs. The authors drew 7.5 to 10 milliliters of peripheral blood into EDTA tubes. Relying on iRepertoire HTBI primers and Arm-PCR of CDR3 regions, the team built TCR beta libraries. TCRdb ran MiXCR on the multiplex PCR reads and lists one entry per CDR3 protein. The data show 250,000 or so distinct CDR3 sequences, around 20% seen once.

The sequence came from a female donor with Graves disease. Sequences were derived from peripheral blood mononuclear cells (PBMCs), sampled at new diagnosis, from a patient treated with antithyroid drugs. The chain links TRBV28 to TRBJ2-5, with 9 bases that match TRBD1. The CDR3 bases are TGTGCCAGCAGCCAACAGGGGGCGCTGGGGGAGACCCAGTACTTC. The encoded protein is CASSQQGALGETQYF.